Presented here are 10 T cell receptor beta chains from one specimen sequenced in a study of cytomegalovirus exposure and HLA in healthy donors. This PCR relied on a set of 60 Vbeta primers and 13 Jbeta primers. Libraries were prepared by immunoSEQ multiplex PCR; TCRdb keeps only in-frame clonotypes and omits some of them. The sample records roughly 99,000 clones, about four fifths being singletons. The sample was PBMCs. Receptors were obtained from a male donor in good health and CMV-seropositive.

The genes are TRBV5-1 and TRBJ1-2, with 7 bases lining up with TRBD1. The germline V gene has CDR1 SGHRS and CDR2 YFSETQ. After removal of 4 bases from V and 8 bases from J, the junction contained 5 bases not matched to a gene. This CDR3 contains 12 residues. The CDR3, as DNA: TGCGCCAGCAGCCCAAGGACAGGAGGCTACACCTTC. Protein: CASSPRTGGYTF.

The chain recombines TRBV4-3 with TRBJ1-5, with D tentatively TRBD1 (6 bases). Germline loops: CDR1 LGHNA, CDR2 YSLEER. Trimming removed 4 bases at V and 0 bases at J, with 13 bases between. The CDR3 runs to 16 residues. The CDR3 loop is CASSRFHRDSNQPQHF. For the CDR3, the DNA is TGCGCCAGCAGCCGCTTTCACAGGGATAGCAATCAGCCCCAGCATTTT.

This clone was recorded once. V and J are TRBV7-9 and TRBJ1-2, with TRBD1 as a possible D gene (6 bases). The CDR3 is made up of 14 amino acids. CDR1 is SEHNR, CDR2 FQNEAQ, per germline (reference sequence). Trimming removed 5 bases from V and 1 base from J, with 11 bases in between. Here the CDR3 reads CASSMTGFNYGYTF. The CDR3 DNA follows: TGTGCCAGCAGCATGACAGGCTTTAACTATGGCTACACCTTC.

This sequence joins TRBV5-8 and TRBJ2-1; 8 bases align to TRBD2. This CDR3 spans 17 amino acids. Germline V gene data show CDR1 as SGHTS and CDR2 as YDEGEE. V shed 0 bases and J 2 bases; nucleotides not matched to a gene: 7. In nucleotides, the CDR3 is TGTGCCAGCAGCTTGGTCGTAGGGCGGGGGGCCTACAATGAGCAGTTCTTC. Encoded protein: CASSLVVGRGAYNEQFF.

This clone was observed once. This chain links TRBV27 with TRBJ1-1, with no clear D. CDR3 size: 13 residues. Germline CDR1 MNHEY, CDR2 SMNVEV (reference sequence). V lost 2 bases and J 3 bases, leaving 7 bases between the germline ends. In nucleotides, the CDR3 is TGTGCCAGCAGTTTAACCCCGGACACTGAAGCTTTCTTT. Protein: CASSLTPDTEAFF.

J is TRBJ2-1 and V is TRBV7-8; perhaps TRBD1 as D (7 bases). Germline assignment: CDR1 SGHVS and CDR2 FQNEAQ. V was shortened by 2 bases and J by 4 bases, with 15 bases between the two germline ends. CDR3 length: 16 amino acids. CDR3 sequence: CASSLRRDSPYNEQFF. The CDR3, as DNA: TGTGCCAGCAGCTTAAGGCGGGACAGCCCTTACAATGAGCAGTTCTTC.

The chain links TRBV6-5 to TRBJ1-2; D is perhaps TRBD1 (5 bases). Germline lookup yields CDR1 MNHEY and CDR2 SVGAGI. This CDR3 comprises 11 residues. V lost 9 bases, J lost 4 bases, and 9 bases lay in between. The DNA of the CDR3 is TGTGCCAGTAACGGGGGCTATGGCTACACCTTC. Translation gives CASNGGYGYTF.

The CDR3 loop is CASSSTGYGYTF. The CDR3 DNA reads TGTGCCAGCAGCTCGACAGGGTATGGCTACACCTTC. This chain joins TRBV7-9 and TRBJ1-2; TRBD1 matches 7 bases. CDR1 SEHNR and CDR2 FQNEAQ come from the germline V gene (reference sequence). The length of the CDR3 is 12 residues. V lost 4 bases and J lost 5; bases outside the gene matches: 1. The variable domain in full, with the rest retrieved from reference TRBV7-9 and TRBJ1-2, is DTGVSQNPRHKITKRGQNVTFRCDPISEHNRLYWYRQTLGQGPEFLTYFQNEAQLEKSRLLSDRFSAERPKGSFSTLEIQRTEQGDSAMYLCASSSTGYGYTFGSGTRLTVV.

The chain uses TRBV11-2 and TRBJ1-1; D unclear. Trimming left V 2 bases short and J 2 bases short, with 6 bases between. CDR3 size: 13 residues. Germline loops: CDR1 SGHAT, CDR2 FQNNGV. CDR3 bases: TGTGCCAGCAGCTTAACAGAAAACACTGAAGCTTTCTTT. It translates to CASSLTENTEAFF.

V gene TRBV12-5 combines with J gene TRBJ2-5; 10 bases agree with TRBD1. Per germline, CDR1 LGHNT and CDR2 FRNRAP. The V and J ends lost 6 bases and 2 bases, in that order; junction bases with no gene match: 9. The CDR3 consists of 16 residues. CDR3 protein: CASGPGQGDRQETQYF. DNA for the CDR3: TGTGCTAGTGGCCCTGGACAGGGGGATAGGCAAGAGACCCAGTACTTC.